The 4 T cell receptor beta chains below come from one sample, sequenced in a study of PD-L1 blockade in urothelial cancer. Assay used: immunoSEQ multiplex PCR; TCRdb lists only in-frame clones, some missing. The table has tens of thousands of clones, approximately 80% seen once. Specimen: PBMCs, collected around atezolizumab (anti-PD-L1) treatment. These receptors were obtained from a man aged 40-49 years with urothelial cancer.

The rearrangement joins TRBV5-1 to TRBJ2-5; possibly TRBD1 for D (6 bases). Germline loops: CDR1 SGHRS, CDR2 YFSETQ. CDR3 length equals 16 residues. Trimming took 4 bases from V and 2 from J, leaving 18 bases between them. The chain's CDR3 is CASSHRITGFQETQYF. CDR3 coding DNA: TGCGCCAGCAGCCATCGGATTACAGGGTTTCAAGAGACCCAGTACTTC.

V usage is TRBV27 and J usage is TRBJ2-7; 13 bases map to TRBD2. The CDR3 sequence is 17 residues long. The germline V gene encodes CDR1 MNHEY and CDR2 SMNVEV (reference sequence). The ends lost 5 bases at V and 2 bases at J; junction bases unmatched: 9. In nucleotides, the CDR3 is TGTGCCAGCAGTCTCTCTTGGGGACTAGCGGGGACCTACGAGCAGTACTTC. It codes for CASSLSWGLAGTYEQYF.

This clone was seen only once. The rearrangement links TRBV7-8 to TRBJ1-5, with D possibly matching TRBD1 (5 bases). Germline CDR1 SGHVS, CDR2 FQNEAQ. Trimming removed 1 base from V and 0 bases from J, with 16 bases in between. The CDR3 length is 18 residues. The CDR3 DNA reads TGTGCCAGCAGCTTAGTCTTTTACAGGATCTATAGCAATCAGCCCCAGCATTTT. Amino acids: CASSLVFYRIYSNQPQHF.

The V call is TRBV28, the J call TRBJ1-3; D is unclear. The CDR3 extends over 13 amino acids. Germline values: CDR1 MDHEN, CDR2 SYDVKM. V lost 6 bases to trimming and J lost 3 bases, with 9 bases between them. The CDR3 region has the DNA TGTGCCAGCAGCCCCTCGGGTGGAAACACCATATATTTT. Its translation is CASSPSGGNTIYF.